This T cell receptor beta chain was sequenced for a study of OX40 agonist ivuxolimab in advanced cancers. About the research overall: Each dose-escalation patient presented with hepatocellular carcinoma, melanoma, renal cell or head and neck cancer. Subjects had a mean age of about 60 years, with a range of roughly 20 to 80; roughly 80% were male. Three patients had partial responses: one hepatocellular carcinoma, two cutaneous melanoma.

V was trimmed by 2 bases and J by 6 bases, leaving 5 bases between them. Germline CDR1 is SGHTA and CDR2 is FQGNSA. The CDR3 spans 12 residues. Clones were sequenced by immunoSEQ multiplex PCR, and TCRdb holds only the in-frame ones, with some missing. This table holds tens of thousands of clones, roughly four fifths found once. This TCR derives from an adult with an advanced solid tumor such as melanoma, head and neck, liver or kidney cancer. The V call is TRBV7-2, the J call TRBJ1-3; D uncertain. The specimen was CD4+ or CD8+ T cells sorted from blood, collected in a trial of the OX40 agonist ivuxolimab. The CDR3 region has the DNA TGTGCCAGCAGCTTATCGAAAAACACCATATATTTT. Its protein product is CASSLSKNTIYF.